This TCR beta chain stems from a study of glioma-infiltrating T cells. The iRepertoire nested amplicon-rescue multiplex PCR amplified TCR alpha and beta CDR3s from RNA. MiXCR, run by TCRdb on the multiplex PCR reads, gives a single entry per CDR3 protein. Of some 160,000 distinct CDR3 sequences listed, around 40% are singletons. This sequence was found in a human donor with low-grade glioma or glioblastoma, undergoing nonglioma brain surgery, or in good health (not recorded which). Sequencing used glioma tissue, nonneoplastic brain tissue, or PBMCs (not recorded which).

The CDR3 DNA reads as TGTGCCAGCATTATCACAGGGCCGGCGAGAGAGACCCAGTACTTC. Encoded protein: CASIITGPARETQYF. The chain combines TRBV28 with TRBJ2-5, with a tentative D call TRBD1 (6 bases). The CDR3 extends over 15 amino acids. V was clipped by 7 bases and J by 4 bases, with 19 bases between them. Germline values: CDR1 MDHEN, CDR2 SYDVKM.